This TCR beta chain was documented in a study of identifying expanded T cells in peripheral blood. This clone was counted once. Its matching antigen is unknown. Clones were read by immunoSEQ multiplex PCR, and TCRdb kept only the in-frame ones, dropping some. The sample has around 120,000 clones, about 80% seen once. The study, taken as a whole, reports: Over two and four weeks, about 15 and 19 clones changed, versus approximately 1.2 between replicates.

This sequence was found in a person between 18 and 75 years old in good health. The specimen sequenced was blood.

The CDR3 sequence: CASSTRDRATEAFF. The CDR3 bases are TGTGCCAGCAGTACACGGGACAGGGCTACTGAAGCTTTCTTT. The gene calls are TRBV6-5 and TRBJ1-1; 9 bases line up with TRBD1. Germline V CDR1 and CDR2: MNHEY, SVGAGI. The CDR3 spans 14 residues. Unmatched junction bases numbered 6, after V lost 5 bases and J lost 5 bases.